The source of this T cell receptor (beta chain) is a study of OX40 agonist ivuxolimab in advanced cancers. TCRdb's copy holds only in-frame clones and misses some; the assay was immunoSEQ multiplex PCR. The data hold 60,000 to 65,000 clones, with around 90% observed a single time. The CDR3 has 15 amino acids. Germline CDR1 and CDR2: MNHNS and SASEGT. V shed 1 base, J shed 5 bases, and the junction held 4 bases outside the gene matches. This chain joins TRBV6-1 and TRBJ1-5, with TRBD1 matching 8 bases. The TCR comes from an adult with an advanced solid tumor such as melanoma, head and neck, liver or kidney cancer. The sample consisted of CD4+ or CD8+ T cells sorted from blood, taken in a trial of the OX40 agonist ivuxolimab. DNA for the CDR3: TGTGCCAGCAGTGAAGACAGGGGGTTGTATCAGCCCCAGCATTTT. As protein: CASSEDRGLYQPQHF.